The rows below give T cell receptor beta chains drawn from one sample of a study of T cells in localized non-small cell lung cancer. This table comes from immunoSEQ multiplex PCR, and its TCRdb copy is limited to in-frame clones, with some not included. The table records tens of thousands of clones, approximately 90% of them present only once. This specimen consisted of peripheral blood, obtained before any cancer treatment. Receptor source: a woman aged 35-75 years with stage I squamous cell lung carcinoma. The CDR3 runs from the conserved cysteine through the conserved F or W. D genes are given only for firm matches. For some rows the clone size is stated as once, few or many, or as a class when expanded; others skip it.

D	size	V	J	DNA	CDR3
TRBD2	.	TRBV30	TRBJ2-5	TGTGCCTGGAGTCCGACTAGCGGGGACCCCCAAGAGACCCAGTACTTC	CAWSPTSGDPQETQYF
TRBD1	.	TRBV7-2	TRBJ1-2	TGTGCCAGCAGCTCGGGACAGGGGTACTATGGCTACACCTTC	CASSSGQGYYGYTF
.	.	TRBV11-2	TRBJ1-2	TGTGCCAGCAGCCCTGGTGACTATGGCTACACCTTC	CASSPGDYGYTF
TRBD2	.	TRBV11-2	TRBJ2-3	TGTGCCAGCAGCTTAGGGGGTAGCGGGATCACAGATACGCAGTATTTT	CASSLGGSGITDTQYF
TRBD2	.	TRBV25-1	TRBJ2-1	TGTGCCAGCAGTGAATTTAGCGGGGGCCCCTACAATGAGCAGTTCTTC	CASSEFSGGPYNEQFF
TRBD1	.	TRBV7-2	TRBJ1-6	TGTGCCAGCAGCTTGGGAGACAGGGGAACCTATAATTCACCCCTCCACTTT	CASSLGDRGTYNSPLHF
TRBD1	.	TRBV29-1	TRBJ1-2	TGCAGCGTGGGGACAGACGCCCCTAACTATGGCTACACCTTC	CSVGTDAPNYGYTF
TRBD1	.	TRBV2	TRBJ2-1	TGTGCCAGCAGGATACAGACAGGGAACAATGAGCAGTTCTTC	CASRIQTGNNEQFF
TRBD1	.	TRBV29-1	TRBJ1-1	TGCAGCGTCGCCCGGGACAGCAACACTGAAGCTTTCTTT	CSVARDSNTEAFF
TRBD1	.	TRBV7-8	TRBJ1-5	TGTGCCAGCAGCCCAGGAATACGCCCTTTCCCGGGACAGGGAGATAGCAATCAGCCCCAGCATTTT	CASSPGIRPFPGQGDSNQPQHF
.	.	TRBV7-9	TRBJ2-2	TGTGCCAGCAGCCCCCCAGGGACCGGGGAGCTGTTTTTT	CASSPPGTGELFF
.	.	TRBV30	TRBJ1-5	TGTGCCTGGAGTTTGGGAGCATTGACGGGCAATCAGCCCCAGCATTTT	CAWSLGALTGNQPQHF
TRBD2	.	TRBV6-4	TRBJ2-7	TGTGCCAGCAGTGATCATTTCTGGGAGGGAGGTTTGTACGAGCAGTACTTC	CASSDHFWEGGLYEQYF
.	.	TRBV18	TRBJ1-2	TGTGCCAGCTCACCGACGGGCAATTCGGGGCAGTCCTATGGCTACACCTTC	CASSPTGNSGQSYGYTF
TRBD1	.	TRBV5-1	TRBJ1-2	TGCGCCAGCAGCCTCCGGACAGGGGGTTACTATGGCTACACCTTC	CASSLRTGGYYGYTF
TRBD1	.	TRBV18	TRBJ1-1	TGTGCCAGCTCCCCGACAGGGCCTAACACTGAAGCTTTCTTT	CASSPTGPNTEAFF
.	.	TRBV11-2	TRBJ1-5	TGTGCCAGCAGCTTTCGTGGCAATCAGCCCCAGCATTTT	CASSFRGNQPQHF
.	.	TRBV19	TRBJ1-2	TGTGCCAGTAGTATGAGGAACCGGGTCACCTTTGAAGGCTACACCTTC	CASSMRNRVTFEGYTF
.	.	TRBV2	TRBJ2-7	TGTGCCAGCACGCCAGGTTACGAGCAGTACTTC	CASTPGYEQYF
TRBD2	.	TRBV5-4	TRBJ2-3	TGTGCCAGCAGCTTAGCGGGGGGGTACACAGATACGCAGTATTTT	CASSLAGGYTDTQYF
TRBD1	few	TRBV15	TRBJ1-2	TGTGCCACCAGCAGTGACCGGGACAGGGTGAGGGGCTATGGCTACACCTTC	CATSSDRDRVRGYGYTF
TRBD1	.	TRBV5-6	TRBJ1-3	TGTGCCAGCTGGAGACAGGGGGCATCAGGAAACACCATATATTTT	CASWRQGASGNTIYF
TRBD1	.	TRBV6-1	TRBJ1-5	TGTGCCACCCGACAGGGGCCCAATCAGCCCCAGCATTTT	CATRQGPNQPQHF
TRBD1	.	TRBV9	TRBJ2-3	TGTGCCAGCAACCCGACAGGGATTAAGACAGATACGCAGTATTTT	CASNPTGIKTDTQYF
.	.	TRBV21-1	TRBJ1-1	TGTGCCAGCAACCCGACAGGGGTCGACACTGAAGCTTTCTTT	CASNPTGVDTEAFF
.	few	TRBV7-9	TRBJ1-2	TGTGCCACCAGGTCGACAGCGGCAACCCTCTATGGCTACACCTTC	CATRSTAATLYGYTF
TRBD1	.	TRBV5-4	TRBJ1-1	TGTGCCAGCAGCTTTGGACAGGGACCGAACACTGAAGCTTTCTTT	CASSFGQGPNTEAFF
.	.	TRBV6-6	TRBJ2-5	TGTGCCAGCGCAACCTCTAGCACCCAAGAGACCCAGTACTTC	CASATSSTQETQYF
TRBD2	.	TRBV20-1	TRBJ2-1	TGCAGTGCTGAGGACGGGAGGGAGCAGTTCTTC	CSAEDGREQFF
.	.	TRBV19	TRBJ1-1	TGTGCCAGTAGTATTCGGCGGGGAGGGGATACGGGAGCTTTCTTT	CASSIRRGGDTGAFF
TRBD1	few	TRBV19	TRBJ1-2	TGTGCCAGTAGTATACTGGGACAGATAAACTATGGCTACACCTTC	CASSILGQINYGYTF
.	.	TRBV11-1	TRBJ1-2	TGTGCCAGCAGCTTTAGGAACTATGGCTACACCTTC	CASSFRNYGYTF
TRBD2	.	TRBV7-3	TRBJ2-1	TGTGCCAGCAGCTCGTCACCGGGGGGGCCGGTCGATGAGCAGTTCTTC	CASSSSPGGPVDEQFF
.	.	TRBV6-1	TRBJ1-5	TGTGCCAGCAGTGAACTGGCAAGAGGGCAGCCCCAGCATTTT	CASSELARGQPQHF
.	.	TRBV6-5	TRBJ1-2	TGTGCCAGCACCCCGTACCAACCCGCCTATGGCTACACCTTC	CASTPYQPAYGYTF
.	once	TRBV11-2	TRBJ1-2	TGTGCCAGCAGCTTAGACGGTGGTCTTGGGGGCTACACCTTC	CASSLDGGLGGYTF
.	.	TRBV30	TRBJ2-5	TGTGCCTGGAGTCGCCAGGGGGGGGAGACCCAGTACTTC	CAWSRQGGETQYF
.	.	TRBV2	TRBJ1-1	TGTGCCAGCAGATCGCACGAGAGGGACACTGAAGCTTTCTTT	CASRSHERDTEAFF
.	.	TRBV7-6	TRBJ2-1	TGTGCCAGCAGCTTAGAGGTGGGCCCAGACAATGAGCAGTTCTTC	CASSLEVGPDNEQFF
.	few	TRBV15	TRBJ1-4	TGTGCCACCAGCAGCCGGGCAAGGGCAAATGAAAAACTGTTTTTT	CATSSRARANEKLFF
TRBD1	.	TRBV2	TRBJ1-1	TGTGCCAGCAGTTGGACAGGGGGTTTTGGAGCTTTCTTT	CASSWTGGFGAFF
.	.	TRBV7-9	TRBJ2-1	TGTGCCAGCAGCTCGAGTCCCAATGAGCAGTTCTTC	CASSSSPNEQFF
.	.	TRBV20-1	TRBJ1-2	TGCAGTGCTACCTACTATGGCTACACCTTC	CSATYYGYTF
.	.	TRBV5-6	TRBJ2-5	TGTGCCAGCAAGTTAGGTTCTAGGAGGGGAGAGACCCAGTACTTC	CASKLGSRRGETQYF
TRBD1	.	TRBV7-8	TRBJ2-1	TGTGCCAGCAGCTTGGACAGGGCGCGCGATGAGCAGTTCTTC	CASSLDRARDEQFF
.	.	TRBV5-1	TRBJ2-7	TGCGCCAGCAGCTTAGGGTATTCCCCACCCGAGCAGTACTTC	CASSLGYSPPEQYF
.	.	TRBV2	TRBJ1-1	TGTGCCAGCGAGGCGGAGATGAACTCTGAAGCTTTCTTT	CASEAEMNSEAFF
TRBD2	.	TRBV2	TRBJ2-1	TGTGCCAGCAGTTTTCGGGGGGTACTGATGCGGCAGTTCTTC	CASSFRGVLMRQFF
.	.	TRBV19	TRBJ1-6	TGTGCCAGTAGTGAGGGTAATGCACCCCTCCACTTT	CASSEGNAPLHF
.	.	TRBV6-5	TRBJ1-2	TGTGCCAGCAGCCAGGGTCGCGGCTACACCTTC	CASSQGRGYTF
.	.	TRBV25-1	TRBJ1-2	TGTGCCAGCAGTGAATACAACTACTATGGCTACACCTTC	CASSEYNYYGYTF
.	.	TRBV6-5	TRBJ2-2	TGTGCCAGCAAAAGGGAGGCGGGGAACACCGGGGAGCTGTTTTTT	CASKREAGNTGELFF
.	.	TRBV6-5	TRBJ1-2	TGTGCAGCCCGGGACAAAACTAACTATGGCTACACCTTC	CAARDKTNYGYTF
.	.	TRBV7-9	TRBJ1-4	TGTGCCAGCAGTCGGGACTTCGATGAAAAACTGTTTTTT	CASSRDFDEKLFF